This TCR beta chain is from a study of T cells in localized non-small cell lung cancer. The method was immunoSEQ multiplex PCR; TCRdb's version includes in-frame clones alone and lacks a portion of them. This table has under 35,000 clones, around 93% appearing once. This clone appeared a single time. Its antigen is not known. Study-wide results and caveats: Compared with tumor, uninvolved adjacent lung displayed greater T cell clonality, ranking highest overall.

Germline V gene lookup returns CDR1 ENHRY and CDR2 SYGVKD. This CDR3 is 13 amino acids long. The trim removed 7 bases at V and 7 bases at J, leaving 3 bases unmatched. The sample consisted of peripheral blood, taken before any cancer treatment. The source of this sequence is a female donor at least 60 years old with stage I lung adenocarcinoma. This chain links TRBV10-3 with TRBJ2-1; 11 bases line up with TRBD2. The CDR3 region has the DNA TGTGCCATCAAGTTAGCGGGAGGGAATGAGCAGTTCTTC. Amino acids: CAIKLAGGNEQFF.